The 13 T cell receptor beta chains listed next were all sequenced from one sample in a study of human T cells and chemical hapten exposure. Stated time point: patch test 1, 2 weeks after DPC sensitization. Treatment denoted: therapeutic diphenylcyclopropenone sensitization with weekly scalp DPC. TCRdb redid the calling of the RACE reads with MiXCR, one entry per CDR3 protein. The sample contains 75,000 to 100,000 distinct CDR3 sequences, under 15% of which appear only once. The input for sequencing was whole blood, taken in connection with sensitization to the hapten diphenylcyclopropenone (DPC). All receptors derive from a woman aged 40 to 55 with alopecia areata. Some clones in this sample may be carry-over from other donors' samples.

The gene calls are TRBV6-2 or TRBV6-3 and TRBJ2-2; 11 bases are a match to TRBD2. The CDR3 sequence is 14 residues long. The germline CDR1 and CDR2 sequences are MNHEY and SVGEGT. Trimming removed 9 bases from V and 7 bases from J; junction bases left unmatched: 7. As DNA, the CDR3 is TGTGCCAGTCGACTAGCGGGATTCGACGGGGAGCTGTTTTTT. Protein product: CASRLAGFDGELFF.

This clonotype was found a few times. This chain connects TRBV7-2 to TRBJ2-5; maybe TRBD1 (6 bases). The V gene's germline CDR1 is SGHTA and CDR2 FQGNSA. Trimming took 3 bases from V and 4 from J, leaving 12 bases between them. The CDR3 has 14 amino acids. CDR3 DNA sequence: TGTGCCAGCAGCTTTTTAGGGACACTAGAGACCCAGTACTTC. Encoded protein: CASSFLGTLETQYF. The whole variable domain, filled in from reference TRBV7-2 and TRBJ2-5, reads GAGVSQSPSNKVTEKGKDVELRCDPISGHTALYWYRQSLGQGLEFLIYFQGNSAPDKSGLPSDRFSAERTGGSVSTLTIQRTQQEDSAVYLCASSFLGTLETQYFGPGTRLLVL.

The chain employs TRBV6-2 or TRBV6-3 and TRBJ2-1, with 8 positions matching TRBD2. The CDR3 contains 15 residues. Germline-derived CDR1 and CDR2 are MNHEY and SVGEGT. The trim removed 6 bases at V and 4 bases at J, leaving 8 bases unmatched. CDR3 region: CASRSAGVYYNEQFF. CDR3 DNA: TGTGCCAGCAGGTCAGCGGGAGTTTATTACAATGAGCAGTTCTTC.

In this sample, this clonotype turned up a few times. The chain combines TRBV2 with TRBJ1-2; no definite D call. CDR3 length: 13 residues. Trimming cost V 4 bases and J 7 bases, with 13 bases left between them. From germline, CDR1 is SNHLY and CDR2 FYNNEI. CDR3 sequence reads: CASSAQNPGGYTF. In DNA form, the CDR3 reads TGTGCCAGCAGTGCGCAAAATCCTGGTGGCTACACCTTC.

This clonotype was observed at least ten times. CDR3 in amino acids: CAWDRRMPNSPLHF. The CDR3, as DNA: TGTGCCTGGGACAGACGGATGCCTAATTCACCCCTCCACTTT. V and J are TRBV30 and TRBJ1-6; D might be TRBD1 (5 bases). The CDR3 spans 14 residues. Germline CDR1 is GTSNPN and CDR2 is SVGIG (reference sequence). Trimming left V 5 bases short and J 6 bases short, with 14 bases between.

The genes are TRBV6-4 and TRBJ2-3; D might be TRBD2 (6 bases). Trimming stripped 2 bases from V and 3 bases from J, with 9 bases between. From germline, CDR1 is MRHNA and CDR2 SNTAGT. The CDR3 is made up of 14 amino acids. The CDR3 coding sequence is TGTGCCAGCAGTGACAAAGGAGGGACAGATACGCAGTATTTT. It encodes CASSDKGGTDTQYF.

This clonotype was counted a few times. CDR3 sequence (DNA): TGTGCCAGCACCCCGAGACAGGGAAGCAGTGGCTACACCTTC. Its protein product is CASTPRQGSSGYTF. V is TRBV6-6 and J is TRBJ1-2, with 7 bases that match TRBD1. CDR1 is MNHNY, CDR2 SVGAGI, per germline (reference sequence). Trimming at V came to 7 bases and at J to 7 bases, leaving 12 bases not matched to a gene. The CDR3 has 14 residues.

The CDR3 reads CSVEGNSLGGELFF. CDR3 in DNA: TGCAGCGTTGAAGGGAATAGTCTGGGCGGGGAGCTGTTTTTT. The rearrangement joins TRBV29-1 to TRBJ2-2; D remains unclear. This CDR3 region has 14 residues. Germline-derived CDR1 and CDR2 are SQVTM and ANQGSEA. Deletions cut 1 base from V and 7 bases from J, with 13 bases between.

This clonotype was seen only a few times. The chain links TRBV4-2 to TRBJ1-2, with D maybe TRBD1 (6 bases). This CDR3 has 14 amino acids. Germline CDR1 and CDR2: LGHNA and YNFKEQ. V shed 0 bases and J shed 4 bases, with 9 bases lying between them. The CDR3 nucleotides read TGTGCCAGCAGCCAAGATCTGGGGGCCTATGGCTACACCTTC. Its protein is CASSQDLGAYGYTF.

The chain links TRBV4-2 to TRBJ2-7; 11 nucleotides agree with TRBD2. Germline V CDR1 and CDR2: LGHNA, YNFKEQ. The length of the CDR3 is 17 residues. V lost 10 bases and J lost 5; bases outside the gene matches: 19. The CDR3 spells CANRIFQGLAGPHEQYF. The CDR3 nucleotides read TGTGCCAACAGGATCTTCCAAGGACTAGCGGGCCCCCACGAGCAGTACTTC.

A few counts support this clonotype. This chain uses TRBV7-2 with TRBJ2-7; D is uncertain. The CDR3 has 13 residues. The ends were cut back, 6 bases at V and 1 base at J, with 10 bases in the middle. Per the germline V gene, CDR1 is SGHTA and CDR2 is FQGNSA. The CDR3 bases are TGTGCCAGCAGTTCCGGACCATCCTACGAGCAGTACTTC. Translation: CASSSGPSYEQYF.

J is TRBJ1-6 and V is TRBV27; 9 bases map to TRBD1. CDR1 is MNHEY and CDR2 is SMNVEV in the germline V gene (reference sequence). The V segment lost 6 bases and the J segment 6 bases; nucleotides outside the gene matches: 12. The CDR3 has 17 amino acids. The CDR3 sequence is CASSPTQGAFFNSPLHF. The CDR3 DNA reads TGTGCCAGCAGCCCTACACAGGGGGCGTTTTTTAATTCACCCCTCCACTTT.

The V call is TRBV10-3, the J call TRBJ1-5, with 7 bases aligning to TRBD1. CDR3 length equals 14 residues. CDR1 is ENHRY and CDR2 is SYGVKD in the germline V gene. V gave up 8 bases and J gave up 4 bases; unmatched junction bases: 8. CDR3 coding DNA: TGTGCCATCGCCCTCAACAGGGGAAATCAGCCCCAGCATTTT. Residues: CAIALNRGNQPQHF.